This TCR beta chain was recorded in a study of shared clonotypes between healthy human individuals. On the study more broadly: Each donor's CD4 naive and CD4 memory cells filled three plates apiece, CD8 naive two, and CD8 memory one.

Repertoires were generated with immunoSEQ multiplex PCR, while TCRdb's copy carries only in-frame clones and drops some. Here the sample spans more than 1.2 million clones, 98% being singletons. Concerning this clone: Its antigen is undetermined.

Study-wide results and caveats: Clonotype sharing across a handful of donors was observed for around 4.8% of naive CD4 clonotypes.

The source material was naive CD4+ T cells sorted from blood. Subset: CD45RA+ positively selected. This sequence originates from a man aged 30-40 years in good health.

The CDR3: CASSVAAATYGYTF. In DNA form, the CDR3 reads TGTGCCAGCAGCGTAGCTGCAGCCACCTATGGCTACACCTTC. The chain employs TRBV9 and TRBJ1-2; no definite D call. V was trimmed by 0 bases and J by 4 bases, leaving 10 bases between them. This CDR3 has 14 residues. Looked up from germline, CDR1 is SGDLS and CDR2 is YYNGEE. The full variable domain, its missing parts supplied by reference TRBV9 and TRBJ1-2, is DSGVTQTPKHLITATGQRVTLRCSPRSGDLSVYWYQQSLDQGLQFLIQYYNGEERAKGNILERFSAQQFPDLHSELNLSSLELGDSALYFCASSVAAATYGYTFGSGTRLTVV.